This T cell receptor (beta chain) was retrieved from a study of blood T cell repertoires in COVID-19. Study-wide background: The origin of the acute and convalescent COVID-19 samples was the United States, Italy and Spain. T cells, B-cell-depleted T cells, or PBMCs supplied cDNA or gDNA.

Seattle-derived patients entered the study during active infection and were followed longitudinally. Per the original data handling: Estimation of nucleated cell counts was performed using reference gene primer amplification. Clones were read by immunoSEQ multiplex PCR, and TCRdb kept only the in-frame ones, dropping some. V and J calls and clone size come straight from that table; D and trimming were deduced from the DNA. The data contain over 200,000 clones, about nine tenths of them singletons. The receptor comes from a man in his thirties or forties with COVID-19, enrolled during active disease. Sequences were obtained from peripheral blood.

The CDR3 loop is CASSLSQGVDGYTF. As DNA, the CDR3 is TGTGCCAGCAGTTTATCCCAGGGGGTCGATGGCTACACCTTC. This chain joins TRBV28 and TRBJ1-2; 7 positions match TRBD1. V lost 1 base to trimming and J lost 6 bases; unmatched junction nucleotides: 5. Germline V gene data show CDR1 as MDHEN and CDR2 as SYDVKM. This CDR3 comprises 14 residues.